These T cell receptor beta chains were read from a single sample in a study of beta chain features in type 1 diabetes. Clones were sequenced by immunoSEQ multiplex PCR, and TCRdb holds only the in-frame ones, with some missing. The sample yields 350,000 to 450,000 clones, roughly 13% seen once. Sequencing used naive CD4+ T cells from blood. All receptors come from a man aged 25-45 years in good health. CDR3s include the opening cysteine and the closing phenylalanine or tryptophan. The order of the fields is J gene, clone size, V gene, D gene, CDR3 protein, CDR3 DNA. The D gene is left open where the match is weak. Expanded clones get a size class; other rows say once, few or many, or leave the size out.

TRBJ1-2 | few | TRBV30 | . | CAWSVTRPSYGYTF | TGTGCCTGGAGTGTAACGCGCCCCAGCTATGGCTACACCTTC
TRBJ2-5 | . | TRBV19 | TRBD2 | CASSPPGGQETQYF | TGTGCCAGTAGCCCGCCGGGGGGGCAAGAGACCCAGTACTTC
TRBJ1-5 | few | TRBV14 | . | CASSGAANQPQHF | TGTGCCAGCAGCGGGGCAGCCAATCAGCCCCAGCATTTT
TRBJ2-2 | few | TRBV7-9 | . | CASSQTSGMNTGELFF | TGTGCCAGCAGCCAGACTTCGGGTATGAATACCGGGGAGCTGTTTTTT
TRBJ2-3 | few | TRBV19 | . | CASRYMGHPTPSDTQYF | TGTGCCAGCCGCTATATGGGACATCCAACACCATCAGATACGCAGTATTTT
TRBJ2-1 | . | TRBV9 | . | CASSLASSYNEQFF | TGTGCCAGCTCCCTAGCGAGCTCCTACAATGAGCAGTTCTTC
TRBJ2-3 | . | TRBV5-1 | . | CASRFPARGDTQYF | TGCGCCAGCAGATTCCCGGCGAGAGGAGATACGCAGTATTTT
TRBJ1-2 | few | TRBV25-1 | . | CAVGGQNYGYTF | TGTGCAGTGGGGGGTCAAAACTATGGCTACACCTTC
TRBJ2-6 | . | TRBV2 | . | CASRAQDSGANVLTF | TGTGCCAGCAGAGCGCAGGACTCTGGGGCCAACGTCCTGACTTTC
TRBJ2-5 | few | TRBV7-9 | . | CASTVTRQETQYF | TGTGCCAGCACCGTGACTAGGCAAGAGACCCAGTACTTC
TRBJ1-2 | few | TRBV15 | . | CATSRDLRAAGYTF | TGTGCCACCAGCAGAGATTTGAGGGCGGCTGGCTACACCTTC